This TCR beta chain was identified during a study of response to subunit inactivated influenza vaccine (dated by TCRdb to 2017 to 2018). Broadly, across the study: Deep quantitative profiling of the T cell receptor repertoire was used in the study to follow responses to a trivalent subunit inactivated influenza vaccine. Results and caveats for the whole study, not just this receptor: The authors suggested that each seasonal influenza vaccination may recruit only a limited number of new T cells.

The library was made by RT-PCR. The data were produced on an Illumina HiSeq 2500. TCRdb took the public reads, trimmed them with fastp at Q25, ran MiXCR for clone calling and kept in-frame beta chains. Rows are unified per CDR3 protein, each entry keeping the most common DNA and genes. For this sample the table gives fewer than 600,000 distinct CDR3 sequences, of which under 8.5% were detected only once. The ten largest clones add up to around 12% of the sample. The CDR3 has 15 amino acids, counting the end cysteine and phenylalanine. Only CDR3 DNA is held: 45 bases, read in frame from base 1. This clonotype showed up just a few times. Its antigen has not been determined. Nothing much larger sits one base from this clone, and base qualities are not available.

The source material was PBMCs from blood, sampled 23 to 25 months after vaccination. This receptor was taken from a man between 50 and 75 years old who received an inactivated influenza vaccine. Donor details come from another sample of the same person, matched by shared clones. Here the chain combines TRBV1 and TRBJ1-2; the listed D gene, TRBD1, was not tested against the DNA. TRBV1 counts as a pseudogene. The DNA sequence reads TGCACCAGCAGCCAAGATGGGACAGGGCCTTCCGGCTACACCTTC. Translation gives CTSSQDGTGPSGYTF.